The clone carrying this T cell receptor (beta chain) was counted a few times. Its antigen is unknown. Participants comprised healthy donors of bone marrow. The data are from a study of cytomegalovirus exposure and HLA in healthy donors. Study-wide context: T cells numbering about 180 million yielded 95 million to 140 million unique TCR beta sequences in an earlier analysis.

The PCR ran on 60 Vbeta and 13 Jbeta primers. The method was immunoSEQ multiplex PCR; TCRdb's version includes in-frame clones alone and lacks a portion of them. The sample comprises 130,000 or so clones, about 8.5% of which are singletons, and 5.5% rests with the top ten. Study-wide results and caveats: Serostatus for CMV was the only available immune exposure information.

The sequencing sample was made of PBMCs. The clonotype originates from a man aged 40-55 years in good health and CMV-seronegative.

The CDR3 region has the DNA TGTGCCAGCAGCTTGGGGGACAGCACCTACGAGCAGTACTTC. Translating it yields CASSLGDSTYEQYF. The chain uses TRBV7-9 and TRBJ2-7, with 7 bases fitting TRBD1. This CDR3 has 14 residues. The V and J ends lost 3 bases and 2 bases, in that order; junction bases with no gene match: 4. The germline gives CDR1 SEHNR, CDR2 FQNEAQ (reference sequence).